Included here is one T cell receptor (beta chain) sequence, with context. This specimen comes from a study of CD8 T cells in Susac syndrome. Controls comprised healthy donors matched for age and sex. In germline, CDR1 is DFQATT, CDR2 SNEGSKA (reference sequence). V lost 6 bases to trimming and J lost 0 bases; unmatched junction nucleotides: 4. CDR3 size: 14 residues. The RNA input was roughly 0.45 to 1 ug, and it was reverse transcribed with random hexamers. Across 54 Vbeta and 13 Jbeta, immunoSEQ multiplex PCR amplified TCR beta CDR3. TCRdb passed the immunoSEQ multiplex PCR reads through MiXCR, listing each CDR3 protein once. The table includes 120,000 to 150,000 distinct CDR3 sequences, around 94% detected once.

The sequenced material came from CD8+ T cells from PBMCs. The clonotype comes from a human donor in good health. The rearrangement uses TRBV20-1 and TRBJ2-2; 7 bases match TRBD1. The CDR3 region is CSASTGTNTGELFF. In nucleotides, the CDR3 is TGCAGTGCCTCGACAGGGACGAACACCGGGGAGCTGTTTTTT.